The clone carrying this T cell receptor beta chain appeared a single time. This entry is derived from a study of T cells in Graves' hyperthyroidism and ophthalmopathy. The authors obtained PBMCs from roughly 10 ml of fresh peripheral blood. What was amplified from RNA transcripts were TCR beta CDR3 regions. Researchers ran a first-round RT-PCR on the TCR CDR3 using the HTBI primer set. MiXCR was run by TCRdb on the multiplex PCR reads, yielding one entry per CDR3 protein. This table has over 500,000 distinct CDR3 sequences, about 14% appearing once. The receptor comes from a woman aged 40 to 50 with Graves' hyperthyroidism. Sequencing used blood.

CDR3 bases: TGTGCCAGCAGACAGGGGGCCCCCTACGAGCAGTACTTC. Translated: CASRQGAPYEQYF. The genes are TRBV2 and TRBJ2-7, with 9 bases fitting TRBD1. This CDR3 is built from 13 residues. CDR1 and CDR2 from the germline V gene are SNHLY and FYNNEI. V lost 6 bases to trimming and J lost 2 bases; unmatched junction nucleotides: 2. Combining the CDR3 with reference TRBV2 and TRBJ2-7 gives the whole variable domain EPEVTQTPSHQVTQMGQEVILRCVPISNHLYFYWYRQILGQKVEFLVSFYNNEISEKSEIFDDQFSVERPDGSNFTLKIRSTKLEDSAMYFCASRQGAPYEQYFGPGTRLTVT.